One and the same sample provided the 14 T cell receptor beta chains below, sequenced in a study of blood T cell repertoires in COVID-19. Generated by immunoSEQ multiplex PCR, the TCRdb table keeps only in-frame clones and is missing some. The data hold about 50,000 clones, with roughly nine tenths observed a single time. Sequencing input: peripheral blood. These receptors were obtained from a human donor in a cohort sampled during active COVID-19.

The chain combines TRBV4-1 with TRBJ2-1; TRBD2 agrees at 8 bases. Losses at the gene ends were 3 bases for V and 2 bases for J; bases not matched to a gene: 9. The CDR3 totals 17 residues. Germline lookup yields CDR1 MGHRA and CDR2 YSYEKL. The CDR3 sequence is CASSQRGADRPYNEQFF. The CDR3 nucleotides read TGCGCCAGCAGCCAGCGGGGGGCGGATAGACCCTACAATGAGCAGTTCTTC.

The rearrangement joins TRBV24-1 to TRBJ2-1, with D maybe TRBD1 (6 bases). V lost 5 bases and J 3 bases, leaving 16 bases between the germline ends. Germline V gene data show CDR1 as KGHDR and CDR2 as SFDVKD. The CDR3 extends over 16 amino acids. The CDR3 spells CATSASRDIVYNEQFF. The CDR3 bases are TGTGCCACCAGTGCCTCCCGGGACATAGTCTACAATGAGCAGTTCTTC.

Here the CDR3 DNA reads TGTGCCAGCACTCGAACCCTAGCAAGTGAGCAGTACGTC. Translation gives CASTRTLASEQYV. The rearrangement uses TRBV2 and TRBJ2-7, with D possibly matching TRBD2 (5 bases). V was pared by 7 bases and J by 7 bases, with 17 bases between. The CDR3 sequence is 13 residues long. Germline lookup yields CDR1 SNHLY and CDR2 FYNNEI.

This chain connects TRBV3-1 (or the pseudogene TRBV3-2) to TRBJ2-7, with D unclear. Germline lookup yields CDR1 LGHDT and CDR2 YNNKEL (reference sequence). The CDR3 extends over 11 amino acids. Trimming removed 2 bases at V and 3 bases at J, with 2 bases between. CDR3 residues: CASSQHYEQYF. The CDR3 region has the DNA TGTGCCAGCAGCCAACACTACGAGCAGTACTTC.

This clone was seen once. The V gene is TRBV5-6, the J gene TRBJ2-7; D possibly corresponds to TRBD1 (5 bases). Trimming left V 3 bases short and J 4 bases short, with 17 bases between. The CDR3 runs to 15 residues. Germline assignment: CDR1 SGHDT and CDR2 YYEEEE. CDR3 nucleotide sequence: TGTGCCAGCAGCTCGCGGCTCAGGGTAGGTTACGAGCAGTACGTC. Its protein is CASSSRLRVGYEQYV.

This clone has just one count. The CDR3 DNA is TGTGCCAGCAGCTTACCCAACGGAGGGGAAAAACTGTTTTTT. As protein: CASSLPNGGEKLFF. The V and J genes are TRBV11-2 and TRBJ1-4; D is unresolved. Germline V gene lookup returns CDR1 SGHAT and CDR2 FQNNGV. V gave up 2 bases and J gave up 8 bases, with 12 bases separating them. This CDR3 region has 14 residues.

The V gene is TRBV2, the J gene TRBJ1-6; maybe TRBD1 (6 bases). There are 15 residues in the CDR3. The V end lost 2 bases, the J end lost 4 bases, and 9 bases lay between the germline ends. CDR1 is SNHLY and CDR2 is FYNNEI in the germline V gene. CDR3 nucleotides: TGTGCCAGCAGTGAAAGGGGGGGTTATAATTCACCCCTCCACTTT. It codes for CASSERGGYNSPLHF. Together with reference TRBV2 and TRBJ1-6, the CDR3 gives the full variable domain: EPEVTQTPSHQVTQMGQEVILRCVPISNHLYFYWYRQILGQKVEFLVSFYNNEISEKSEIFDDQFSVERPDGSNFTLKIRSTKLEDSAMYFCASSERGGYNSPLHFGNGTRLTVT.

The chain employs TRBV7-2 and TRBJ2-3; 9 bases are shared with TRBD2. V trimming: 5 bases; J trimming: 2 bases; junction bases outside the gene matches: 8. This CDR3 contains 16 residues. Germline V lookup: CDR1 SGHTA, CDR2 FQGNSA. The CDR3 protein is CASSPRAGGTTDTQYF. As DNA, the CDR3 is TGTGCCAGCAGCCCAAGGGCGGGAGGGACCACAGATACGCAGTATTTT.

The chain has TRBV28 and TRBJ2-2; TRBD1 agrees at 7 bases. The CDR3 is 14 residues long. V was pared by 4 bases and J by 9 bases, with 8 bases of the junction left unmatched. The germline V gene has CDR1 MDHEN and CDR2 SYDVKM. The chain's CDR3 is CASSSGTDDRELFF. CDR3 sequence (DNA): TGTGCCAGCAGTTCAGGGACAGACGACAGGGAGCTGTTTTTT.

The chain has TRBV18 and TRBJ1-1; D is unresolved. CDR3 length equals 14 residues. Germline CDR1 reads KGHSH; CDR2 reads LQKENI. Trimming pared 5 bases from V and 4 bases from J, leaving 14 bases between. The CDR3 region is CASSAMSGATEAFF. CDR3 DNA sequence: TGTGCCAGCTCAGCAATGTCGGGTGCCACTGAAGCTTTCTTT.

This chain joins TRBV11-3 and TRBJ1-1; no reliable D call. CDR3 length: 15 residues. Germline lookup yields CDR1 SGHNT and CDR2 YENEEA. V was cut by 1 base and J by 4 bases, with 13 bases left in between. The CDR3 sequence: CASSLGTARGTEAFF. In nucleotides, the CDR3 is TGTGCCAGCAGCTTAGGAACAGCCCGGGGCACTGAAGCTTTCTTT.

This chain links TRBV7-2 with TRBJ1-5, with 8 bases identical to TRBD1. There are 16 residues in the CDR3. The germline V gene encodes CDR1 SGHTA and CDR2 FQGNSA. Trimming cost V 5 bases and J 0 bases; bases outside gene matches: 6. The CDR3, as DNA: TGTGCCAGCAGCCTCAGACAGGGGAATAGCAATCAGCCCCAGCATTTT. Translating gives CASSLRQGNSNQPQHF.

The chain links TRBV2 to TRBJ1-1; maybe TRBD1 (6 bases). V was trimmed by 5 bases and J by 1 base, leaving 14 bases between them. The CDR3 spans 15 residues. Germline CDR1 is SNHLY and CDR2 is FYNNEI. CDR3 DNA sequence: TGTGCCAGCAGTACGACAGGATGGGAGAACACTGAAGCTTTCTTT. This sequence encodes CASSTTGWENTEAFF.

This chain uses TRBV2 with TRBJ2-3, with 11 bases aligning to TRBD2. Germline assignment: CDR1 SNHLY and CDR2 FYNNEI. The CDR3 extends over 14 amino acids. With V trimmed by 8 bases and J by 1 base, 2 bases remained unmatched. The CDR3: CASVSGGGTDTQYF. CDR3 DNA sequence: TGTGCCAGCGTTAGCGGGGGGGGCACAGATACGCAGTATTTT.